The 28 T cell receptor beta chains below come from one sample, sequenced in a study of blood T cell repertoires in COVID-19. Assay: immunoSEQ multiplex PCR; the TCRdb copy retains only in-frame clones and omits some. The sample has about 200,000 clones, 80% to 95% seen once. Specimen: peripheral blood. These receptors were taken from a man aged 60 to 75 with COVID-19, enrolled during active disease.

The rearrangement joins TRBV7-3 to TRBJ2-2; 9 bases align to TRBD1. The germline V gene has CDR1 SGHTA and CDR2 FQGTGA. The CDR3 extends over 15 amino acids. Trimming at V came to 7 bases and at J to 4 bases, leaving 7 bases not matched to a gene. In nucleotides, the CDR3 is TGTGCCAGCAAAACAGGGACAGGGTCCACCGGGGAGCTGTTTTTT. This encodes CASKTGTGSTGELFF.

The rearrangement uses TRBV6-2 or TRBV6-3 and TRBJ2-1; TRBD2 matches 9 bases. V dropped 2 bases and J dropped 7; count of bases not matched to a gene: 12. The germline CDR1 and CDR2 sequences are MNHEY and SVGEGT. The CDR3 has 17 residues. As DNA, the CDR3 is TGTGCCAGCAGTTACCCCTTAGCGGGAGTTTTGAGGAATGAGCAGTTCTTC. Encoded protein: CASSYPLAGVLRNEQFF.

The chain has TRBV5-1 and TRBJ2-7, with TRBD2 identical over 14 bases. The CDR3 covers 14 residues. Trimming took 4 bases from V and 7 from J; bases not matched to a gene: 4. Per the germline V gene, CDR1 is SGHRS and CDR2 is YFSETQ. CDR3 bases: TGCGCCAGCAGCCTCAGGACTAGCGGGGGGGAGCAGTACTTC. It encodes CASSLRTSGGEQYF.

The V gene is TRBV5-4, the J gene TRBJ1-2, with D perhaps matching TRBD1 (6 bases). V was cut by 3 bases and J by 5 bases, with 17 bases left in between. The CDR3 consists of 15 residues. Germline CDR1 is SGHNT and CDR2 is YYREEE (reference sequence). CDR3 DNA sequence: TGTGCCAGCAGCTCTAACAGGGAAAACGGGTATGGCTACACCTTC. This encodes CASSSNRENGYGYTF.

The sample holds a few counts of this clone. The gene calls are TRBV27 and TRBJ2-7; tentative D call: TRBD2 (5 bases). Germline assignment: CDR1 MNHEY and CDR2 SMNVEV (reference sequence). The germline V and J ends were trimmed by 4 bases and 0 bases, with 13 bases remaining between them. CDR3 length: 15 amino acids. The CDR3 coding sequence is TGTGCCAGCAGTTACACAGCGGTAAGCTCCTACGAGCAGTACTTC. The encoded protein is CASSYTAVSSYEQYF.

The chain combines TRBV7-2 with TRBJ2-7; 8 nucleotides match TRBD1. CDR3 size: 15 residues. The V gene end was trimmed by 5 bases and the J gene end by 5 bases; junction bases not matched to a gene: 11. In germline, CDR1 is SGHTA, CDR2 FQGNSA. CDR3 residues: CASSLGQGLYNEQYF. DNA for the CDR3: TGTGCCAGCAGCCTTGGACAGGGACTTTACAACGAGCAGTACTTC.

This chain links TRBV4-1 with TRBJ2-7, with TRBD1 identical over 10 bases. Per the germline V gene, CDR1 is MGHRA and CDR2 is YSYEKL. Germline trimming cut 4 bases from V and 5 bases from J; bases unmatched to any gene: 5. The CDR3 is 14 residues long. CDR3 bases: TGCGCCAGCAGCCTGGGACAGGGGTTAGACGAGCAGTACTTC. Its protein product is CASSLGQGLDEQYF.

This rearrangement joins TRBV19 to TRBJ2-1; TRBD2 agrees at 9 bases. The trim removed 5 bases at V and 0 bases at J, leaving 17 bases unmatched. Per the germline V gene, CDR1 is LNHDA and CDR2 is SQIVND (reference sequence). The CDR3 spans 20 residues. The CDR3 sequence is CASSSIAGAFQTSSYNEQFF. CDR3 in DNA: TGTGCCAGTAGTTCCATAGCGGGGGCCTTTCAGACGAGCTCCTACAATGAGCAGTTCTTC.

The count of this clone is one. The chain links TRBV27 to TRBJ1-1; D uncertain. CDR3 size: 16 residues. V was clipped by 5 bases and J by 1 base, with 17 bases between them. In germline, CDR1 is MNHEY, CDR2 SMNVEV (reference sequence). The CDR3 DNA follows: TGTGCCAGCAGTCTCTCTTACGGAGGGCGGAACACTGAAGCTTTCTTT. Its protein is CASSLSYGGRNTEAFF.

The rearrangement links TRBV1 to TRBJ2-5; the DNA was not compared with TRBD2, the D call given in the table. TRBV1 corresponds to a pseudogene. The CDR3 has 16 amino acids. CDR3 nucleotides: TGCACCAGCAGCCAGCATAGCGGGGGGGTGCTGGAGACCCAGTACTTC. It is translated as CTSSQHSGGVLETQYF.

The chain carries TRBV7-3 and TRBJ2-1, with 11 bases aligning to TRBD2. Germline assignment: CDR1 SGHTA and CDR2 FQGTGA. Unmatched junction bases numbered 3, after V lost 2 bases and J lost 3 bases. The CDR3 covers 16 residues. This CDR3 reads CASSLSGTSGYNEQFF. CDR3 nucleotides: TGTGCCAGCAGCTTATCAGGGACTAGCGGCTACAATGAGCAGTTCTTC. The entire variable domain, with the rest obtained from reference TRBV7-3 and TRBJ2-1, is as follows: GAGVSQTPSNKVTEKGKYVELRCDPISGHTALYWYRQSLGQGPEFLIYFQGTGAADDSGLPNDRFFAVRPEGSVSTLKIQRTERGDSAVYLCASSLSGTSGYNEQFFGPGTRLTVL.

This sequence joins TRBV4-3 and TRBJ2-5, with D tentatively TRBD1 (5 bases). This CDR3 comprises 14 residues. Per germline, CDR1 LGHNA and CDR2 YSLEER. V was trimmed by 0 bases and J by 3 bases, leaving 8 bases between them. CDR3 residues: CASSQDPGKETQYF. The CDR3 nucleotides are TGCGCCAGCAGCCAAGATCCAGGGAAAGAGACCCAGTACTTC.

The chain employs TRBV7-9 and TRBJ2-1; D is possibly TRBD2 (6 bases). Germline values: CDR1 SEHNR, CDR2 FQNEAQ (reference sequence). The CDR3 has 16 amino acids. V lost 4 bases to trimming and J lost 5 bases, with 18 bases between them. CDR3: CASSSPFRGNNNEQFF. The CDR3 DNA follows: TGTGCCAGCAGCTCTCCCTTTCGGGGGAACAACAATGAGCAGTTCTTC.

The V call is TRBV28, the J call TRBJ2-7; possibly TRBD2 for D (5 bases). Germline V gene sequence: CDR1 MDHEN, CDR2 SYDVKM. The CDR3 sequence is 14 residues long. Trimming removed 6 bases from V and 2 bases from J, with 14 bases in between. In DNA form, the CDR3 reads TGTGCCAGCAGCCCTCCGGGGTCTACCTACGAGCAGTACTTC. Its translation is CASSPPGSTYEQYF. Full variable domain (rest looked up from reference TRBV28 and TRBJ2-7): DVKVTQSSRYLVKRTGEKVFLECVQDMDHENMFWYRQDPGLGLRLIYFSYDVKMKEKGDIPEGYSVSREKKERFSLILESASTNQTSMYLCASSPPGSTYEQYFGPGTRLTVT.

This clone was seen a single time. The chain couples TRBV5-1 to TRBJ2-1, with 10 bases identical to TRBD1. The CDR3 totals 15 residues. CDR1 is SGHRS, CDR2 YFSETQ, per germline. The V and J ends lost 6 bases and 6 bases, in that order; junction bases with no gene match: 9. CDR3 region: CASIPGTGVGNEQFF. CDR3 DNA: TGCGCCAGCATCCCCGGGACAGGGGTCGGCAATGAGCAGTTCTTC.

This clone showed up just a few times. This chain links TRBV7-3 with TRBJ2-1; D is undetermined. Germline CDR1 SGHTA, CDR2 FQGTGA. The CDR3 has 12 amino acids. Deletions cut 5 bases from V and 10 bases from J, with 12 bases between. The CDR3 spells CASSPVAGEQFF. The DNA of the CDR3 is TGTGCCAGCAGCCCGGTAGCCGGGGAGCAGTTCTTC.

This sequence joins TRBV12-5 and TRBJ2-7, with D perhaps matching TRBD1 (5 bases). Germline V gene data show CDR1 as LGHNT and CDR2 as FRNRAP. The CDR3 runs to 16 residues. V was trimmed by 0 bases and J by 3 bases, leaving 15 bases between them. CDR3 region: CASGLVVSTGHYEQYF. In nucleotides, the CDR3 is TGTGCTAGTGGTTTGGTAGTGTCCACAGGCCACTACGAGCAGTACTTC.

The chain carries TRBV5-1 and TRBJ1-4; 7 bases fit TRBD1. The CDR3 covers 15 residues. Trimming at V came to 4 bases and at J to 7 bases, leaving 10 bases not matched to a gene. Germline assignment: CDR1 SGHRS and CDR2 YFSETQ. The CDR3 sequence: CASSPGQARGEKLFF. The CDR3 bases are TGCGCCAGCAGCCCCGGACAGGCGAGGGGTGAAAAACTGTTTTTT. The full variable domain, in which reference TRBV5-1 and TRBJ1-4 provide the parts outside the CDR3, is KAGVTQTPRYLIKTRGQQVTLSCSPISGHRSVSWYQQTPGQGLQFLFEYFSETQRNKGNFPGRFSGRQFSNSRSEMNVSTLELGDSALYLCASSPGQARGEKLFFGSGTQLSVL.

This clone was seen once. The chain links TRBV28 to TRBJ2-4; TRBD2 matches at 8 bases. Germline trimming cut 6 bases from V and 9 bases from J; bases unmatched to any gene: 13. The CDR3 spans 15 residues. Per germline, CDR1 MDHEN and CDR2 SYDVKM. The CDR3 sequence is CASRISGEGLGIQYF. CDR3 bases: TGTGCCAGCAGGATTAGCGGGGAGGGTTTGGGCATTCAGTACTTC.

The chain carries TRBV12-3 or TRBV12-4 and TRBJ1-5, with D unclear. Trimming took 6 bases from V and 6 from J, leaving 9 bases between them. The CDR3 totals 12 residues. The CDR3 DNA is TGTGCCAGCAGAGTGAACGGTCAGCCCCAGCATTTT. This codes for CASRVNGQPQHF.

The chain couples TRBV15 to TRBJ2-3; 8 positions match TRBD2. V trimming: 5 bases; J trimming: 4 bases; junction bases outside the gene matches: 8. The CDR3 has 15 amino acids. Germline V gene lookup returns CDR1 LNHNV and CDR2 YYDKDF (reference sequence). The CDR3 DNA reads as TGTGCCACCAGCCCACGGGGGGGCAGATCAGATACGCAGTATTTT. Its protein is CATSPRGGRSDTQYF.

CDR3 sequence: CASSHGTSGRYEQFF. CDR3 bases: TGCGCCAGCAGCCACGGGACTAGCGGGAGGTATGAGCAGTTCTTC. The chain carries TRBV4-1 and TRBJ2-1, with 15 bases matching TRBD2. Per the germline V gene, CDR1 is MGHRA and CDR2 is YSYEKL. V shed 3 bases and J 8 bases; nucleotides not matched to a gene: 2. The length of the CDR3 is 15 residues.

V and J are TRBV11-3 and TRBJ2-2; 7 bases match TRBD1. Trimming removed 5 bases from V and 1 base from J; junction bases left unmatched: 7. The CDR3 has 16 amino acids. CDR1 and CDR2 from the germline V gene are SGHNT and YENEEA. CDR3 sequence reads: CASSRQTGVNTGELFF. For the CDR3, the DNA is TGTGCCAGCAGCCGACAAACAGGGGTGAACACCGGGGAGCTGTTTTTT.

The rearrangement links TRBV30 to TRBJ2-7; tentatively, D is TRBD1 (5 bases). The CDR3 totals 12 residues. Germline lookup yields CDR1 GTSNPN and CDR2 SVGIG (reference sequence). The V end was cut by 3 bases, the J end by 2 bases, with 8 bases between. The CDR3 DNA follows: TGTGCCTGGAGACAGGTACCCTACGAGCAGTACTTC. Its protein is CAWRQVPYEQYF.

The chain couples TRBV5-1 to TRBJ2-7; D is perhaps TRBD2 (6 bases). The V and J ends lost 0 bases and 3 bases respectively, with 16 bases between them. The V gene's germline CDR1 is SGHRS and CDR2 YFSETQ. CDR3 length: 16 residues. CDR3 bases: TGCGCCAGCAGCTTGGGGCGGGGCGGGGCCCTCTACGAGCAGTACTTC. Amino acid sequence: CASSLGRGGALYEQYF.

The rearrangement joins TRBV2 to TRBJ1-5; 9 nucleotides agree with TRBD1. Trimming at V came to 8 bases and at J to 5 bases, leaving 4 bases not matched to a gene. The V gene's germline CDR1 is SNHLY and CDR2 FYNNEI. The CDR3 spans 13 residues. The CDR3 DNA follows: TGTGCCAGCGGGGGACAGGGTTATCAGCCCCAGCATTTT. Translation gives CASGGQGYQPQHF.

This chain joins TRBV25-1 and TRBJ1-1; D gene ambiguous. Trimming removed 7 bases at V and 9 bases at J, with 18 bases between. The CDR3 is made up of 13 amino acids. Germline V gene lookup returns CDR1 MGHDK and CDR2 SYGVNS. CDR3 region: CASMEAGSVKAFF. CDR3 bases: TGTGCCAGCATGGAAGCGGGCTCTGTGAAAGCTTTCTTT.

The rearrangement links TRBV4-1 to TRBJ2-7, with unresolved D. Germline V CDR1 and CDR2: MGHRA, YSYEKL. Trimming pared 0 bases from V and 3 bases from J, leaving 9 bases between. The CDR3 loop spans 14 amino acids. CDR3 protein: CASSQEGSYYEQYF. Here the CDR3 DNA reads TGCGCCAGCAGCCAAGAGGGCAGTTACTACGAGCAGTACTTC.